This TCR beta chain was recorded in a study of cytomegalovirus exposure and HLA in healthy donors. Points from the study as a whole: In presence/absence analyses, roughly uniform sequencing depth across donors was assumed. TCR association rates varied by HLA locus in a later analysis, with DRB1 highest and HLA-C lowest. According to an earlier analysis, most TCR beta V segments yielded productive rearrangements about 87% or about 30% of the time. Analysis was carried out at a later point, and it linked a missense DCLRE1C variant to TCR beta V- and J-gene trimming.

With regard to this clone: Antigen specificity is unknown.

The primer mix had 60 Vbeta and 13 Jbeta primers. Method: immunoSEQ multiplex PCR; TCRdb's copy keeps in-frame clones and lacks some. Of approximately 150,000 clones in the sample, approximately 79% were seen once. The CDR3 extends over 13 amino acids. Germline values: CDR1 MNHEY, CDR2 SVGAGI. The junction had 8 bases not matched to a gene; V was cut back by 6 bases and J by 8 bases. The V and J genes are TRBV6-5 and TRBJ1-2; 8 positions agree with TRBD1. The source material was PBMCs. The sequence was collected from a male donor in good health and CMV-seronegative. The CDR3, as DNA: TGTGCCAGCAGGCCCCCGGGACAGGAAGGCTACACCTTC. Protein product: CASRPPGQEGYTF.